This T cell receptor beta chain was sequenced during a study of blood T cell repertoires in COVID-19 (dated by TCRdb to 2020 to 2021). About the study as a whole: Collaborator samples came from the United States, Italy and Spain and covered acute and convalescent phases of COVID-19. The prospective study material was composed of cDNA or gDNA derived from T cells, B-cell-depleted T cells, or PBMCs. The dataset comprised deeply sampled blood TCRbeta repertoires from subjects exposed to, actively infected with, or recovered from COVID-19. The repertoires were released in a freely available public database intended as a resource for research on the immune response to SARS-CoV-2. The samples were drawn from the first 160 participants of the ongoing ImmuneRACE study and from 1,254 subjects provided by 6 global collaborators. Sample metadata almost always included a de-identified subject ID, COVID-19 status, age in years and sex. Where available, HLA class I and class II types were taken from metadata supplied by the sample provider and were not determined by assay-based typing. Broader findings and caveats from the paper: Clinical and demographic metadata were provided uncurated, with the amount varying by source and participant.

The immunoSEQ Assay, a bias-controlled multiplex PCR, was used to amplify TCRbeta CDR3 regions from genomic DNA. Per the authors' processing: The number of nucleated cells in each sample was estimated by amplification of reference gene primers within the assay. To quantify the absolute abundance of each unique TCRbeta CDR3 rearrangement, sequence reads were collapsed and filtered. For each sample, productive Simpson clonality was calculated as the square root of Simpson's diversity index over productive rearrangements. In its TCRdb copy, this immuneACCESS table keeps in-frame sequences only and misses some clones. Where compared with another copy, unresolved V genes explain less than half of these, and the others have no known cause. Clone size and V and J calls were adopted from that table, with D and trimming inferred from the DNA. Present in this sample are around 63,000 clones, roughly 90% of which were seen just once. The leading ten clones occupy 1% to 1.5% of the sample.

V and J lose 0 bases and 6 bases, and a span of 11 bases separates them. The germline V gene gives CDR1 as LGHNA and CDR2 as YNFKEQ. The CDR3 runs 14 amino acids, cysteine and phenylalanine included. The sequence is cut down to CDR3 DNA, 42 bases in frame from base 1. Of note for this clone: Its cognate antigen has yet to be identified. Per-nucleotide qualities are absent, and no much larger clonotype sits a single base away.

Each collaborating institution followed its own protocols to collect whole blood in K2EDTA tubes. For TCRbeta analysis, collaborator samples were shipped as frozen whole blood, as isolated PBMCs, or as DNA extracted from either sample type. The source of this sequence is a woman aged 55 to 70 with acute or convalescent COVID-19. Sequencing was performed on peripheral blood. The chain employs TRBV4-2 and TRBJ1-2, and the D gene may be TRBD1, 6 bases matching. The nucleotide sequence reads as follows: TGTGCCAGCAGCCAAGATGAAACAGGGAATGGCTACACCTTC. Its product reads: CASSQDETGNGYTF.